Below are 27 T cell receptor beta chains sequenced from a single sample in a study of shared clonotypes between healthy human individuals. TCRdb keeps only in-frame clones here, not all; method: immunoSEQ multiplex PCR. The sample carries around 650,000 clones, around 96% recorded once. Cells designated naive CD8 were CD45RO-negative and were positively selected for CCR7, with terminally differentiated effector memory CD45RA+ cells excluded. Sequencing was performed on naive CD8+ T cells sorted from blood. These receptors were taken from a woman in her 30s in good health.

V and J are TRBV28 and TRBJ1-5, with D possibly matching TRBD1 (5 bases). The germline V and J ends were trimmed by 3 bases and 3 bases, with 9 bases remaining between them. Looked up from germline, CDR1 is MDHEN and CDR2 is SYDVKM. The length of the CDR3 is 14 residues. CDR3: CASSLGQLNQPQHF. In nucleotides, the CDR3 is TGTGCCAGCAGTTTGGGGCAGCTCAATCAGCCCCAGCATTTT. The variable domain in full, completed from reference TRBV28 and TRBJ1-5, reads DVKVTQSSRYLVKRTGEKVFLECVQDMDHENMFWYRQDPGLGLRLIYFSYDVKMKEKGDIPEGYSVSREKKERFSLILESASTNQTSMYLCASSLGQLNQPQHFGDGTRLSIL.

The chain uses TRBV19 and TRBJ2-7; TRBD1 matches 7 bases. Germline CDR1 reads LNHDA; CDR2 reads SQIVND (reference sequence). After removal of 5 bases from V and 2 bases from J, the junction contained 9 bases not matched to a gene. The CDR3 loop spans 15 amino acids. CDR3 coding DNA: TGTGCCAGTAGTGCCGACAGGGAGACTACCTACGAGCAGTACTTC. Its protein is CASSADRETTYEQYF. The full variable domain, its missing parts supplied by reference TRBV19 and TRBJ2-7, is DGGITQSPKYLFRKEGQNVTLSCEQNLNHDAMYWYRQDPGQGLRLIYYSQIVNDFQKGDIAEGYSVSREKKESFPLTVTSAQKNPTAFYLCASSADRETTYEQYFGPGTRLTVT.

In this sample, this clone turned up once. The CDR3 region has the DNA TGTGCCAGCACCCTTACGACAGGGTACCGTGAGCAGTTCTTC. It translates to CASTLTTGYREQFF. The V gene is TRBV27, the J gene TRBJ2-1; 7 bases match TRBD1. The CDR3 length is 14 residues. Looked up from germline, CDR1 is MNHEY and CDR2 is SMNVEV (reference sequence). With V trimmed by 7 bases and J by 9 bases, 12 bases remained unmatched.

The chain has TRBV5-4 and TRBJ2-7; TRBD2 is a possible D gene (5 bases). V was cut by 0 bases and J by 3 bases, with 13 bases left in between. CDR1 is SGHNT and CDR2 is YYREEE in the germline V gene (reference sequence). CDR3 length: 15 amino acids. The CDR3: CASSLGLAADYEQYF. In DNA, the CDR3 is TGTGCCAGCAGCTTGGGGTTGGCAGCGGACTACGAGCAGTACTTC.

This clone was detected once. In the same sample, other DNA sequences code for this CDR3. For the CDR3, the DNA is TGTGCCAGCAGTTACGGGAGAAACACCGGGGAGCTGTTTTTT. It is translated as CASSYGRNTGELFF. J is TRBJ2-2 and V is TRBV6-5; a possible D gene is TRBD2 (5 bases). Germline lookup yields CDR1 MNHEY and CDR2 SVGAGI. The CDR3 totals 14 residues. Trimming removed 2 bases from V and 2 bases from J, with 6 bases in between.

This chain links TRBV13 with TRBJ2-1; TRBD1 matches at 11 bases. Germline assignment: CDR1 PRHDT and CDR2 FYEKMQ (reference sequence). V was pared by 5 bases and J by 8 bases, with 8 bases of the junction left unmatched. CDR3 length: 15 amino acids. The CDR3 sequence is CASSSRDRGTHEQFF. The CDR3 nucleotides read TGTGCCAGCAGCAGCCGGGACAGGGGGACCCATGAGCAGTTCTTC.

The chain employs TRBV14 and TRBJ2-1; perhaps D is TRBD1 or TRBD2 (5 bases each). Trimming removed 1 base at V and 6 bases at J, with 10 bases between. The CDR3 length is 14 residues. Germline V lookup: CDR1 SGHDN, CDR2 FVKESK. The CDR3 spells CASSQAYGTNEQFF. Written as DNA, the CDR3 is TGTGCCAGCAGCCAAGCTTACGGGACCAATGAGCAGTTCTTC.

CDR3 loop: CASSPDTGANVLTF. For the CDR3, the DNA is TGTGCCAGCAGTCCAGATACTGGGGCCAACGTCCTGACTTTC. The chain employs TRBV27 and TRBJ2-6; D is undetermined. V was cut by 5 bases and J by 2 bases, with 7 bases left in between. CDR1 and CDR2 (germline): MNHEY, SMNVEV (reference sequence). CDR3 length: 14 residues.

The chain has TRBV6-1 and TRBJ2-7; 10 bases fit TRBD2. This CDR3 spans 16 amino acids. Trimming cost V 4 bases and J 5 bases; bases outside gene matches: 11. Germline loops: CDR1 MNHNS, CDR2 SASEGT. For the CDR3, the DNA is TGTGCCAGCAGTGGTTGGGAGCGGGAGGGGTCCGACGAGCAGTACTTC. This codes for CASSGWEREGSDEQYF.

The count of this clone is one. V usage is TRBV5-6 and J usage is TRBJ1-1; no reliable D call. This CDR3 region has 18 residues. Germline V gene lookup returns CDR1 SGHDT and CDR2 YYEEEE. V was clipped by 2 bases and J by 3 bases, with 23 bases between them. The CDR3 DNA sequence: TGTGCCAGCAGCTTCGATGGTGTGGCCCTCCCGACGGACACTGAAGCTTTCTTT. Translation: CASSFDGVALPTDTEAFF.

The rearrangement joins TRBV2 to TRBJ2-5; TRBD2 matches at 9 bases. The germline CDR1 and CDR2 sequences are SNHLY and FYNNEI. The CDR3 extends over 15 amino acids. V shed 2 bases, J shed 5 bases, and the junction held 6 bases outside the gene matches. CDR3 sequence reads: CASSERREGGETQYF. The CDR3 region has the DNA TGTGCCAGCAGTGAACGGCGGGAGGGGGGGGAGACCCAGTACTTC.

This CDR3 is CASSDSRDSDGYTF. CDR3 DNA: TGTGCCAGCAGTGACTCTCGGGACAGCGATGGCTACACCTTC. The chain carries TRBV6-4 and TRBJ1-2; the match to TRBD1 covers 7 bases. The CDR3 covers 14 residues. V trimming: 0 bases; J trimming: 6 bases; junction bases outside the gene matches: 4. From germline, CDR1 is MRHNA and CDR2 SNTAGT.

The V gene is TRBV9, the J gene TRBJ1-4; D not resolved. Trimming left V 4 bases short and J 1 base short, with 8 bases between. The CDR3 has 14 residues. Germline loops: CDR1 SGDLS, CDR2 YYNGEE. Here the CDR3 DNA reads TGTGCCAGCAGCCTCGGAAGAACTAATGAAAAACTGTTTTTT. Translating it yields CASSLGRTNEKLFF.

This chain connects TRBV29-1 to TRBJ1-1, with TRBD1 matching 7 bases. J was trimmed by 0 bases and V by 2 bases; bases with no gene match: 9. The CDR3 consists of 16 residues. CDR1 is SQVTM, CDR2 ANQGSEA, per germline. The CDR3 DNA reads as TGCAGCGTTGAATCAGGGGGGTATAGTATGAACACTGAAGCTTTCTTT. It yields the protein CSVESGGYSMNTEAFF.

J is TRBJ1-6 and V is TRBV6-6; 7 bases map to TRBD1. The length of the CDR3 is 14 residues. The germline gives CDR1 MNHNY, CDR2 SVGAGI (reference sequence). V trimming: 5 bases; J trimming: 6 bases; junction bases outside the gene matches: 4. DNA for the CDR3: TGTGCCAGCAGTCCTCGGGACAGTAATTCACCCCTCCACTTT. Encoded protein: CASSPRDSNSPLHF.

The chain has TRBV27 and TRBJ2-7; D tentatively reads TRBD1 or TRBD2 (5 bases each). The CDR3 length is 14 residues. Germline values: CDR1 MNHEY, CDR2 SMNVEV (reference sequence). Trimming left V 3 bases short and J 3 bases short, with 12 bases between. As DNA, the CDR3 is TGTGCCAGCAGTTTTCGAGGGGACGGCTACGAGCAGTACTTC. The encoded protein is CASSFRGDGYEQYF.

The gene calls are TRBV4-1 and TRBJ2-1; no reliable D call. Trimming left V 8 bases short and J 0 bases short, with 23 bases between. The germline CDR1 and CDR2 sequences are MGHRA and YSYEKL. The CDR3 totals 18 residues. The CDR3 is CASEPGHNYKSSYNEQFF. CDR3 sequence (DNA): TGCGCCAGCGAACCAGGTCACAATTACAAGAGCTCCTACAATGAGCAGTTCTTC.

This clone was counted a single time. The gene calls are TRBV6-6 and TRBJ2-4; 8 bases are a match to TRBD1. J was trimmed by 8 bases and V by 0 bases; bases with no gene match: 6. CDR3 size: 15 residues. CDR1 and CDR2 (germline): MNHNY, SVGAGI (reference sequence). CDR3 region: CASSYSRQGADIQYF. In DNA, the CDR3 is TGTGCCAGCAGTTACTCGCGGCAGGGGGCAGACATTCAGTACTTC.

The chain combines TRBV28 with TRBJ1-2, with 9 bases lining up with TRBD1. CDR3 length: 13 residues. The germline V gene has CDR1 MDHEN and CDR2 SYDVKM. V lost 5 bases and J lost 11; bases outside the gene matches: 9. CDR3 loop: CASSRDRDGSYTF. The CDR3, as DNA: TGTGCCAGCAGTCGGGACAGGGATGGTTCGTACACCTTC.

This chain joins TRBV29-1 and TRBJ2-7; D may be TRBD2 (5 bases). V lost 5 bases and J lost 2, with 19 bases in between. The V gene's germline CDR1 is SQVTM and CDR2 ANQGSEA. The CDR3 is 15 residues long. The DNA of the CDR3 is TGCAGCGTTACCACAGAAGAGGGATTTACCTACGAGCAGTACTTC. Protein sequence: CSVTTEEGFTYEQYF.

This chain joins TRBV28 and TRBJ2-3; 9 bases are a match to TRBD1. The trim removed 2 bases at V and 4 bases at J, leaving 1 base unmatched. The CDR3 is 14 amino acids. Germline CDR1 reads MDHEN; CDR2 reads SYDVKM. CDR3 bases: TGTGCCAGCAGTTTAGGGACAGGGCCAGATACGCAGTATTTT. The encoded protein is CASSLGTGPDTQYF.

The chain carries TRBV6-7 and TRBJ1-4, with 7 bases fitting TRBD1. TRBV6-7 is an open reading frame whose function is uncertain. After removal of 6 bases from V and 4 bases from J, the junction contained 2 bases not matched to a gene. The CDR3 runs 13 residues. The CDR3 DNA is TGTGCCAGCAGGGGACAGTTTAATGAAAAACTGTTTTTT. Protein sequence: CASRGQFNEKLFF.

The rearrangement links TRBV21-1 to TRBJ2-7; TRBD2 was called by the table and not checked on the DNA. TRBV21-1 corresponds to a pseudogene. This CDR3 has 14 amino acids. The DNA for the CDR3 is TGTGCCAGCAGCAAAGGAAGCAAAACCTACGAGCAGTACTTC. As protein: CASSKGSKTYEQYF.

The gene calls are TRBV27 and TRBJ1-1; weak D call: TRBD1 (5 bases). V shed 8 bases and J shed 1 base, with 14 bases lying between them. Germline V gives CDR1 MNHEY, CDR2 SMNVEV (reference sequence). CDR3 length: 14 residues. The CDR3 spells CASRRGTENTEAFF. The CDR3 DNA reads as TGTGCCAGCCGGCGAGGGACGGAGAACACTGAAGCTTTCTTT.

The V call is TRBV7-6, the J call TRBJ2-7; 10 bases are a match to TRBD2. CDR3 length: 18 amino acids. With 1 base clipped from V and 6 bases from J, the junction kept 15 bases outside the gene matches. The V gene's germline CDR1 is SGHVS and CDR2 FNYEAQ. The CDR3 loop reads CASSLEVGGSGRASEQYF. As DNA, the CDR3 is TGTGCCAGCAGCTTAGAAGTGGGGGGGAGCGGGAGGGCGAGCGAGCAGTACTTC.

The gene calls are TRBV27 and TRBJ2-1, with a tentative D call TRBD2 (6 bases). Trimming took 4 bases from V and 8 from J, leaving 9 bases between them. Germline V CDR1 and CDR2: MNHEY, SMNVEV (reference sequence). There are 12 residues in the CDR3. The CDR3 sequence: CASSSGGHEQFF. DNA of the CDR3: TGTGCCAGCAGTTCCGGAGGGCATGAGCAGTTCTTC.

The chain links TRBV27 to TRBJ2-1; the D is unclear. This CDR3 is 12 amino acids long. V was cut by 3 bases and J by 13 bases, with 13 bases left in between. Germline lookup yields CDR1 MNHEY and CDR2 SMNVEV (reference sequence). CDR3 nucleotides: TGTGCCAGCAGTTTCAGTGGTTCTGGTCAGTTCTTC. This codes for CASSFSGSGQFF.